This TCR beta chain was retrieved from a study of CD8 T cells in cerebrospinal fluid in Alzheimer's disease. TCRdb reprocessed the 10x single-cell sequencing reads, keeping one entry per CDR3 protein, no DNA. Seen in this sample are approximately 1,500 distinct CDR3 sequences; the ten most common clones hold 8.8%. Germline CDR1 is MDHEN and CDR2 is SYDVKM. The CDR3 has 13 amino acids. According to its frequency, this clonotype is medium-sized. The sequencing input was cerebrospinal fluid. This sequence was found in a human donor with mild cognitive impairment. V is TRBV28 and J is TRBJ1-1; the TRBD1 assignment by TCRdb is unverifiable without DNA. This CDR3 is CASSLIVRDEAFF.